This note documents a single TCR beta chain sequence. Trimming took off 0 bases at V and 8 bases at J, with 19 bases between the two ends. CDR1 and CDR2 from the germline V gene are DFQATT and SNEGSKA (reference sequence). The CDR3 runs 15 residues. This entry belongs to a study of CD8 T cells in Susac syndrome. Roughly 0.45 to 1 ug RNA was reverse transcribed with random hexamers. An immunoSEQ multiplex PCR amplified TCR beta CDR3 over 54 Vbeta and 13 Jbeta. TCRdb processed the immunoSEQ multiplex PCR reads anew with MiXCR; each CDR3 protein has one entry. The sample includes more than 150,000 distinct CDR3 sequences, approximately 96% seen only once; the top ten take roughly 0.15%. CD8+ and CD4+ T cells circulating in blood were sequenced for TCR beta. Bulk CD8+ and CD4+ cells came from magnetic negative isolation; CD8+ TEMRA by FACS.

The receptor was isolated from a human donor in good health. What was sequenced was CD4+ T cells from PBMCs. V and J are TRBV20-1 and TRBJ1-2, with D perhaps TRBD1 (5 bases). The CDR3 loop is CSARDFDSASKGYTF. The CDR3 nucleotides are TGCAGTGCTAGAGATTTCGACAGCGCGTCGAAGGGCTACACCTTC.